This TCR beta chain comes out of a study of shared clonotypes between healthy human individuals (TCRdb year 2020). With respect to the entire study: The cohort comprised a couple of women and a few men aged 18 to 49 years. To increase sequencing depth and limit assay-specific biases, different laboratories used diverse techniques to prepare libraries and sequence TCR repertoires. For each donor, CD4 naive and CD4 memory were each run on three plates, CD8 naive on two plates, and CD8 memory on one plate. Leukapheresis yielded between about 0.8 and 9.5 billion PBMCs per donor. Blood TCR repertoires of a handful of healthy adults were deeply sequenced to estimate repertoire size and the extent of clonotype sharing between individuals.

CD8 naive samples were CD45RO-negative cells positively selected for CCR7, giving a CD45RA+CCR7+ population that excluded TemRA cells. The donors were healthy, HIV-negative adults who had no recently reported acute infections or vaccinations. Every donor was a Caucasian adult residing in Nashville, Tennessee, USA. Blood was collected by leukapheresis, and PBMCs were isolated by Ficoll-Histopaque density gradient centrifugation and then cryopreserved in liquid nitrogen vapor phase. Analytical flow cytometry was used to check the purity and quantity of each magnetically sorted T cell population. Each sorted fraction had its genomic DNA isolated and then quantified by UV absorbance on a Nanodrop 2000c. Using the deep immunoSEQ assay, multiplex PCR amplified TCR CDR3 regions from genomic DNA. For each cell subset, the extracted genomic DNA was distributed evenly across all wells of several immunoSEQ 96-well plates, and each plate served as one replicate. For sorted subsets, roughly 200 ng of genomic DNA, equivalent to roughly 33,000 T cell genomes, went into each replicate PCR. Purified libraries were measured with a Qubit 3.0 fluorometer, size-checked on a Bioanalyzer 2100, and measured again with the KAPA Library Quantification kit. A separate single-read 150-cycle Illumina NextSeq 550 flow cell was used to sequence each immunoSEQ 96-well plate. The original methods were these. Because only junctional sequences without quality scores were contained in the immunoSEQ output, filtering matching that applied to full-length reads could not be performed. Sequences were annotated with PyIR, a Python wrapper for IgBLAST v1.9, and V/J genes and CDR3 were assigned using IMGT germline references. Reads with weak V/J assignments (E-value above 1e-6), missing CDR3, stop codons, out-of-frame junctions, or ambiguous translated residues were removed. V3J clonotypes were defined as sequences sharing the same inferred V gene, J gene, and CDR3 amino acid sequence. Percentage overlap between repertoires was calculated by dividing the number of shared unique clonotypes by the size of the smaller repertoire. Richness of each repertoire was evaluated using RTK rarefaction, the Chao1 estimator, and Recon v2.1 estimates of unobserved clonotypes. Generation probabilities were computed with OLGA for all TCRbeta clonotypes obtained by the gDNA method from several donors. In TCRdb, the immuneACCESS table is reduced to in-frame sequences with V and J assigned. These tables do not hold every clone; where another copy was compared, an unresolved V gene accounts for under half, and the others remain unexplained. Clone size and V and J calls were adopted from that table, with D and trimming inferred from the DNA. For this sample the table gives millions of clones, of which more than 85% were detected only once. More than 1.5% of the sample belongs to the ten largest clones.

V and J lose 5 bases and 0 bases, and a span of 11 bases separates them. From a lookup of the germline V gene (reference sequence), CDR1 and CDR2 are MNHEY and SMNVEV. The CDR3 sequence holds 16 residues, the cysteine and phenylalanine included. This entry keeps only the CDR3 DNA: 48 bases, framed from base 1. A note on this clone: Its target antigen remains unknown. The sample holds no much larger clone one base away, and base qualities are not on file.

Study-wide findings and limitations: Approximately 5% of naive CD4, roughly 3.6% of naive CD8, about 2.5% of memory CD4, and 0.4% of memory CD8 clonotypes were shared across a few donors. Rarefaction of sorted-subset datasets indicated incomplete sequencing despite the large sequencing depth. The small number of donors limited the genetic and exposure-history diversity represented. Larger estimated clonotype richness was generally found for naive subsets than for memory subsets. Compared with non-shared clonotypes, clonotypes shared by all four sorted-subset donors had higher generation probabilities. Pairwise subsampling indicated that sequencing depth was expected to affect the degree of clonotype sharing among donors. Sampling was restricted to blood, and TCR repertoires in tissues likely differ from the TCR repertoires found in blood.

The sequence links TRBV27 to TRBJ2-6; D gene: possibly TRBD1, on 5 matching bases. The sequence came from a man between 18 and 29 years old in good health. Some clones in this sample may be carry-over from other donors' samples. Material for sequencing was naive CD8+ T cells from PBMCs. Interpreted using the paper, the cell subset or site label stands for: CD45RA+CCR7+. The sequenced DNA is TGTGCCAGCAGTCCGGTACAGGCCTCTGGGGCCAACGTCCTGACTTTC. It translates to CASSPVQASGANVLTF.